Listed below are T cell receptor beta chains from one sample, sequenced in a study of CXCR3-negative and CXCR3-positive naive CD8 T cells. From the 5' RACE reads, TCRdb lists one entry per CDR3 protein and no DNA. The listing records about 150,000 distinct CDR3 sequences. Sequenced input: naive CXCR3+ CD8+ T cells from blood. Receptors originate from a human donor in good health. Some clones in this sample may be carry-over from other donors' samples. Each CDR3 is given with its conserved first and last residue.

TRBJ2-7 TRBV27 CASSLRGGALSEQYF
TRBJ2-1 TRBV7-2 CASTGGAVSYNEQFF
TRBJ2-1 TRBV12-3/TRBV12-4 CASTLAGEGDEQFF
TRBJ2-1 TRBV29-1 CSVRLAGPYNEQFF
TRBJ2-1 TRBV28 CASSSWGEQFF
TRBJ2-7 TRBV27 CASSFEKGRTGAYEQYF
TRBJ2-2 TRBV24-1 CATGPGGNTGELFF
TRBJ2-1 TRBV13 CASSSYVGPNPNEQFF
TRBJ2-1 TRBV4-2 CASSQEGLAGDNEQFF
TRBJ1-1 TRBV5-6 CASRPRRGRLTEAFF
TRBJ1-1 TRBV30 CAWTGTGGAEAFF
TRBJ1-2 TRBV2 CAHRREGTILGGYTF
TRBJ2-1 TRBV20-1 CSARDYLTSSYNEQFF
TRBJ1-4 TRBV28 CASSFGGSDEKLFF
TRBJ2-5 TRBV7-9 CASSSLGQQETQYF
TRBJ1-2 TRBV20-1 CSASRVLRYTF
TRBJ2-7 TRBV27 CASSFRDRVGEQYF
TRBJ2-7 TRBV28 CASSLQSGQKYYEQYF
TRBJ1-3 TRBV20-1 CSAQAGLPSGNTIYF
TRBJ1-3 TRBV7-2 CASSPHGETSGNTIYF
TRBJ2-1 TRBV13 CASSLEGGGEQFF
TRBJ1-2 TRBV14 CASSQDGESALYGYTF
TRBJ2-3 TRBV3-1 CASSQESPGAQYF